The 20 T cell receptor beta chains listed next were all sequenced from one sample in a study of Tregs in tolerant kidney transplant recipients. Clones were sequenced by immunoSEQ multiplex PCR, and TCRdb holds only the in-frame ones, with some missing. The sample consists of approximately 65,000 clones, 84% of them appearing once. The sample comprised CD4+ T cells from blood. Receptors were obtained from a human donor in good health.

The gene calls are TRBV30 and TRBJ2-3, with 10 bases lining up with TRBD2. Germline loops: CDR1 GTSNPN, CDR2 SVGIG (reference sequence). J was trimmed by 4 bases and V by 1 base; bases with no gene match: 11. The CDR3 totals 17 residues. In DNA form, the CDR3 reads TGTGCCTGGAGTGAGGGTCTAGCGGGAGCTCACGCAGATACGCAGTATTTT. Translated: CAWSEGLAGAHADTQYF.

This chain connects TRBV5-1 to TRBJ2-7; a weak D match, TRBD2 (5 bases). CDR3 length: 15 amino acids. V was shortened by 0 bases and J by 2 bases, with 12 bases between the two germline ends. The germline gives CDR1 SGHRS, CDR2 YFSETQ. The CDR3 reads CASSLEVGRAYEQYF. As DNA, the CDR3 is TGCGCCAGCAGCTTGGAGGTTGGGCGGGCCTACGAGCAGTACTTC.

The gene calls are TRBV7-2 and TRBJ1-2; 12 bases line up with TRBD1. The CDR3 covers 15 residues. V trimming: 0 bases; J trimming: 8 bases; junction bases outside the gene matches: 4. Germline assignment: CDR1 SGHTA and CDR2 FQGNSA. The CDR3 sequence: CASSLAGQGAGGYTF. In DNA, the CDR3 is TGTGCCAGCAGCTTAGCGGGACAGGGGGCTGGAGGCTACACCTTC.

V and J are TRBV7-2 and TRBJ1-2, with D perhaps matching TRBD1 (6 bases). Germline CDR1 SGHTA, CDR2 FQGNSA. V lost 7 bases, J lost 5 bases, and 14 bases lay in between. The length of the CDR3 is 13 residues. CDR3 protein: CASNTNTGYGYTF. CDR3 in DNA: TGTGCCAGCAACACAAATACAGGGTATGGCTACACCTTC.

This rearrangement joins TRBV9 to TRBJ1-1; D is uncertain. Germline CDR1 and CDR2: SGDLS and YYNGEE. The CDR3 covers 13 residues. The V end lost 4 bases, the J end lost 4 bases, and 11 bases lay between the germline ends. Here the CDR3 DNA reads TGTGCCAGCAGCCCCCTCATGGGCACTGAAGCTTTCTTT. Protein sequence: CASSPLMGTEAFF.

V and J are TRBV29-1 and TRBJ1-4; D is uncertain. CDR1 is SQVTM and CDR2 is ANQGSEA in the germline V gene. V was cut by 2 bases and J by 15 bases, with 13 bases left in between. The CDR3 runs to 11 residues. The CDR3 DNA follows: TGCAGCGTTGAACAGGTCAGCGTGTTGTTTTTT. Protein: CSVEQVSVLFF.

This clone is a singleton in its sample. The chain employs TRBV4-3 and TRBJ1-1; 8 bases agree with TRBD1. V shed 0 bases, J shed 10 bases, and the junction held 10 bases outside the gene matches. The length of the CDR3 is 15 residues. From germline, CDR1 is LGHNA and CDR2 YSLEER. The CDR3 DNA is TGCGCCAGCAGCCAAGATCTGAATACCGGGACAGGAGCTTTCTTT. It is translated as CASSQDLNTGTGAFF.

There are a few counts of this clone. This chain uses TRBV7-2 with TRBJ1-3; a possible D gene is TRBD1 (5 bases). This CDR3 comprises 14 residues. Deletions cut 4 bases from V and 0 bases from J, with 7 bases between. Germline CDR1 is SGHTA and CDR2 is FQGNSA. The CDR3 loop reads CASSSGTSGNTIYF. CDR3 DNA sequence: TGTGCCAGCAGCTCCGGGACCTCTGGAAACACCATATATTTT.

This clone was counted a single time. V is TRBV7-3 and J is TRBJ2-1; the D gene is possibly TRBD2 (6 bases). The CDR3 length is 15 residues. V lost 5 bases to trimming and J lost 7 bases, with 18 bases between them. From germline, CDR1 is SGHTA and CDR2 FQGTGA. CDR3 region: CASSTSRESMNEQFF. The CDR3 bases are TGTGCCAGCAGCACGTCACGGGAGTCGATGAATGAGCAGTTCTTC.

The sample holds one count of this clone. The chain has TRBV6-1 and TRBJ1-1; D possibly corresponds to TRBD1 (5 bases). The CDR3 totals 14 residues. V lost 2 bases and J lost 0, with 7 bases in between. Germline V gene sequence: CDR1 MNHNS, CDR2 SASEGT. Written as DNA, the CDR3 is TGTGCCAGCAGTGAACAGGGATTGAACACTGAAGCTTTCTTT. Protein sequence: CASSEQGLNTEAFF.

CDR3 DNA sequence: TGTGCCTGGAGTGCCCAAGACAGGGTGGGAAACACCATATATTTT. Translation gives CAWSAQDRVGNTIYF. The V call is TRBV30, the J call TRBJ1-3; 7 bases fit TRBD1. The germline CDR1 and CDR2 sequences are GTSNPN and SVGIG (reference sequence). The J segment lost 4 bases and the V segment lost 1 base, leaving 7 bases of the junction unmatched. The CDR3 has 15 amino acids.

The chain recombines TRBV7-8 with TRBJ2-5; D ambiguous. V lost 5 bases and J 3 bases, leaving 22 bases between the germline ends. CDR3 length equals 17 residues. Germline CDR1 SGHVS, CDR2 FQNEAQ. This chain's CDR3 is CASSPRPRVVAKETQYF. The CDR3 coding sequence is TGTGCCAGCAGCCCCCGGCCGCGAGTTGTTGCAAAAGAGACCCAGTACTTC.

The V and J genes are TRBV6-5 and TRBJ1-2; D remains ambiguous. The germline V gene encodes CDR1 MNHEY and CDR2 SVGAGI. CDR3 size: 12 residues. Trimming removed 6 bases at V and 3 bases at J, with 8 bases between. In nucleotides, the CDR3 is TGTGCCAGCAGCCGGAGAGACTATGGCTACACCTTC. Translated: CASSRRDYGYTF.

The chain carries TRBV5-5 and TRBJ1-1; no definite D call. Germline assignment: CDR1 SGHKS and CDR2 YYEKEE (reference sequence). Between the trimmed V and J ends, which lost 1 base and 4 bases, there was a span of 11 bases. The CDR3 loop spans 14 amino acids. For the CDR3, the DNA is TGTGCCAGCAGCTTGATGACGTGGGGCACTGAAGCTTTCTTT. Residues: CASSLMTWGTEAFF.

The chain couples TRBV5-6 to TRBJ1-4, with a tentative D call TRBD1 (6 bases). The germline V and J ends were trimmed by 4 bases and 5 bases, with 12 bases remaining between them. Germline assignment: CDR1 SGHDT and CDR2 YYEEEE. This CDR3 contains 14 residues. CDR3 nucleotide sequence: TGTGCCAGCAGCCCAACAGGGAGGAATGAAAAACTGTTTTTT. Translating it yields CASSPTGRNEKLFF.

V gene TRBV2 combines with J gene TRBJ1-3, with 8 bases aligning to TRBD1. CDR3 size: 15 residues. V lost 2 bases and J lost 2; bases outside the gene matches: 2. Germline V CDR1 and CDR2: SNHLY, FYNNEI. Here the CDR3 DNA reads TGTGCCAGCAGTGAAAGGACAGGGACTGGAAACACCATATATTTT. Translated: CASSERTGTGNTIYF. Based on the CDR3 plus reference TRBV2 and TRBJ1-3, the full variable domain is EPEVTQTPSHQVTQMGQEVILRCVPISNHLYFYWYRQILGQKVEFLVSFYNNEISEKSEIFDDQFSVERPDGSNFTLKIRSTKLEDSAMYFCASSERTGTGNTIYFGEGSWLTVV.

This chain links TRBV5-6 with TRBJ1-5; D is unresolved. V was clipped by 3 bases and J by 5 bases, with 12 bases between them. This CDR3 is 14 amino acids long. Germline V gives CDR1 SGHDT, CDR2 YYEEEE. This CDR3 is CASSSELTDQPQHF. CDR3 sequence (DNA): TGTGCCAGCAGCTCTGAGTTAACGGATCAGCCCCAGCATTTT.

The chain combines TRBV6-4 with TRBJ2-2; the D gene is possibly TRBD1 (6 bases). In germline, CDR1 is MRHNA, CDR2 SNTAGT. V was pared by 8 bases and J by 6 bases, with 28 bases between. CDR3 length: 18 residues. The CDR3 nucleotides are TGTGCCAGCCCCCCCGGGGCAGGGGTCCCTTGCGGTTCCGGGGAGCTGTTTTTT. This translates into CASPPGAGVPCGSGELFF.

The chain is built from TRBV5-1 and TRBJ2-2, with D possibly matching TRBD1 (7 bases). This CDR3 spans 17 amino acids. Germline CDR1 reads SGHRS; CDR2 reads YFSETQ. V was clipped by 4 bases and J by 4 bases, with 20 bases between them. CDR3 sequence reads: CASSPYSGGWGTGELFF. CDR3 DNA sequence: TGCGCCAGCAGCCCCTACTCAGGGGGGTGGGGCACCGGGGAGCTGTTTTTT.

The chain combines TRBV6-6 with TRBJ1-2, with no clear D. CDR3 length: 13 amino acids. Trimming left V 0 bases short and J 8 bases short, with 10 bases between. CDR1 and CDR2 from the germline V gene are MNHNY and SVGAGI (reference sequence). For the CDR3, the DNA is TGTGCCAGCAGTTACTCTGGGCAGGAAGGCTACACCTTC. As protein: CASSYSGQEGYTF.